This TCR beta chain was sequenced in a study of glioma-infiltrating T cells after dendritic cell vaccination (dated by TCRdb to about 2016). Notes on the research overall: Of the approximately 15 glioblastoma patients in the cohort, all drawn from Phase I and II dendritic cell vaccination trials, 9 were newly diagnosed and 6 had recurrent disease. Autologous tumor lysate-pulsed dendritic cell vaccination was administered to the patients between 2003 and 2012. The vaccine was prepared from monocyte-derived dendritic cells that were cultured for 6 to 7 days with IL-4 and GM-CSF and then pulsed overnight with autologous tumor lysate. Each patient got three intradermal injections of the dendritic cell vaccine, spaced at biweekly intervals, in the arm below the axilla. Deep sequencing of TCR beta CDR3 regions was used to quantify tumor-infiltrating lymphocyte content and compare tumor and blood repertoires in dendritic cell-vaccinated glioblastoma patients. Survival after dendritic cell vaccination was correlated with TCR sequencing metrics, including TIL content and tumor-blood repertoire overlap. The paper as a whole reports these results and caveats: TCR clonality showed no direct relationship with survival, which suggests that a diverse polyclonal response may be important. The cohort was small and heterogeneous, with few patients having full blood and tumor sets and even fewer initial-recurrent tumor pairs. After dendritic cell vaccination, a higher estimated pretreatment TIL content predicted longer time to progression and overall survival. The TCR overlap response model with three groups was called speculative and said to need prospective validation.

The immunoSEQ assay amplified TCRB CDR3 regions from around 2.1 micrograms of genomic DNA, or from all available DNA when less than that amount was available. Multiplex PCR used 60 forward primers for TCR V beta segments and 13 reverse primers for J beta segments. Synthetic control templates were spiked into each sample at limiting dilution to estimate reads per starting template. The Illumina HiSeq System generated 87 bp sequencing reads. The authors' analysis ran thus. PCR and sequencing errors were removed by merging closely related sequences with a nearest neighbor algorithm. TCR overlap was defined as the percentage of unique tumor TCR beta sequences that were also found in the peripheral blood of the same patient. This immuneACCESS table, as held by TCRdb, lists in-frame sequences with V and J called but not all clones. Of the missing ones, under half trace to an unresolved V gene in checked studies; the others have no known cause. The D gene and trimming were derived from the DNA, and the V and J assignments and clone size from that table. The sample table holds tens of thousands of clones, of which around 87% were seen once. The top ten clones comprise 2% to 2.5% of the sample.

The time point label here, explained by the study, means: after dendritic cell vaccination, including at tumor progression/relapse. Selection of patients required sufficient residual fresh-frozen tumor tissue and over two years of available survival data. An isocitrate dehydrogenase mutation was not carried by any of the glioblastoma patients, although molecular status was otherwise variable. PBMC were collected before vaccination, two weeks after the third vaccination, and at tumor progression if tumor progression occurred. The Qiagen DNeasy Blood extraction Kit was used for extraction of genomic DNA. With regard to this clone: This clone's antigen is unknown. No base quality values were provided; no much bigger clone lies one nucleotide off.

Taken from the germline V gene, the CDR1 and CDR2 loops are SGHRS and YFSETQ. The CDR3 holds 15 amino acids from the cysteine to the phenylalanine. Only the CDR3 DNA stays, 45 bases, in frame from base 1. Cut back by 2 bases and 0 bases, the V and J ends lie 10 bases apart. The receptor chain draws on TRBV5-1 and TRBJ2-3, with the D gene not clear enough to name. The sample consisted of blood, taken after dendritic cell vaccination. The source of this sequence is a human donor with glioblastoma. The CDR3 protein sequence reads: CASSFGSSSTDTQYF. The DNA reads TGCGCCAGCAGCTTCGGTAGCTCTAGCACAGATACGCAGTATTTT.